This TCR beta chain is from a study of T cell changes during pregnancy in multiple sclerosis. Some clones are missing from TCRdb's copy, which holds only in-frame ones; the method was immunoSEQ multiplex PCR. The sample contains 30,000 to 35,000 clones, roughly 90% of which appear only once. The clonotype comes from a female donor with multiple sclerosis, enrolled in a pregnancy study. Source: CD8+ T cells from peripheral blood mononuclear cells, taken after pregnancy.

The CDR3 is CSVPTGYGYTF. As DNA, the CDR3 is TGCAGCGTCCCGACAGGCTATGGCTACACCTTC. The rearrangement joins TRBV29-1 to TRBJ1-2; D perhaps matches TRBD1 (6 bases). The CDR3 sequence is 11 residues long. Germline-derived CDR1 and CDR2 are SQVTM and ANQGSEA. The V end lost 6 bases, the J end lost 4 bases, and 9 bases lay between the germline ends.